These T cell receptor beta chains were read from a single sample in a study of radiation and T cells in renal cell carcinoma. Repertoires were generated with immunoSEQ multiplex PCR, while TCRdb's copy carries only in-frame clones and drops some. This table holds approximately 70,000 clones, roughly 80% found once. This material consisted of blood, taken from a patient whose treatment included radiotherapy and nephrectomy. These receptor sequences come from a man aged 60 to 69 with renal cell carcinoma. Both conserved end residues are part of each CDR3. D genes are given only for firm matches. Some rows have no size entry. The others give once, few or many, or a class for an expanded clone.

V gene	D gene	clone size	J gene	CDR3 protein	CDR3 DNA
TRBV7-2	.	.	TRBJ1-4	CASSLNRAEKLFF	TGTGCCAGCAGCTTAAATAGGGCGGAAAAACTGTTTTTT
TRBV28	.	.	TRBJ1-5	CASSRGGAGQPQHF	TGTGCCAGCAGTAGGGGTGGGGCGGGACAGCCCCAGCATTTT
TRBV2	.	.	TRBJ2-5	CASGGDTQETQYF	TGTGCCAGCGGGGGCGACACGCAAGAGACCCAGTACTTC
TRBV15	.	.	TRBJ1-1	CATSSARGGEAFF	TGTGCCACCAGCAGTGCCCGGGGGGGTGAAGCTTTCTTT
TRBV2	TRBD2	.	TRBJ2-5	CASTLGTSGSETQYF	TGTGCCAGCACCCTGGGGACTAGCGGGAGTGAGACCCAGTACTTC
TRBV11-2	.	.	TRBJ1-2	CASSSPEIAGYGYTF	TGTGCCAGCAGCTCCCCCGAAATCGCGGGGTATGGCTACACCTTC
TRBV5-1	TRBD2	.	TRBJ2-7	CASSLVLAGAAHHEQYF	TGCGCCAGCAGCTTGGTGCTAGCGGGTGCCGCCCACCACGAGCAGTACTTC
TRBV6-1	TRBD1	.	TRBJ1-2	CASSLTGAPSIPF	TGTGCCAGCAGTTTGACAGGGGCCCCGAGTATCCCCTTC
TRBV11-3	.	.	TRBJ2-2	CASSPGTGNTGELFF	TGTGCCAGCAGCCCTGGGACGGGCAACACCGGGGAGCTGTTTTTT
TRBV6-6	TRBD2	.	TRBJ2-1	CASSYELAGATEQFF	TGTGCCAGCAGTTACGAGTTAGCGGGAGCTACTGAGCAGTTCTTC
TRBV19	TRBD1	.	TRBJ1-1	CASSKDRFEAFF	TGTGCCAGTAGTAAGGACAGGTTTGAAGCTTTCTTT
TRBV7-9	.	.	TRBJ2-6	CASSLDRGRSGANVLTF	TGTGCCAGCAGCTTAGATCGTGGGAGGAGTGGGGCCAACGTCCTGACTTTC
TRBV6-5	TRBD1	.	TRBJ1-5	CASSSLGQGDNQPQHF	TGTGCCAGCAGTTCCTTGGGACAGGGGGACAATCAGCCCCAGCATTTT
TRBV7-2	.	.	TRBJ2-3	CASSLKASAAKGTDTQYF	TGTGCCAGCAGCTTAAAGGCTTCCGCAGCTAAGGGCACAGATACGCAGTATTTT
TRBV2	.	.	TRBJ1-2	CASYSTSLGMTNYGYTF	TGTGCCAGCTACAGTACCAGCCTTGGGATGACAAACTATGGCTACACCTTC
TRBV4-3	TRBD1	.	TRBJ1-1	CASSHAGQGVAFF	TGCGCCAGCAGCCACGCCGGACAGGGAGTAGCTTTCTTT
TRBV29-1	TRBD1	few	TRBJ2-5	CSVEGTDQETQYF	TGCAGCGTTGAGGGGACAGACCAAGAGACCCAGTACTTC
TRBV7-2	.	.	TRBJ1-1	CASSLELRGSVSAFF	TGTGCCAGCAGCTTAGAATTAAGGGGTAGCGTTTCAGCTTTCTTT
TRBV5-5	.	.	TRBJ1-1	CASSSRQLGTEAFF	TGTGCCAGCAGCTCCCGGCAGCTGGGGACTGAAGCTTTCTTT
TRBV16	.	.	TRBJ1-2	CASSQMREMGGYTF	TGTGCCAGCAGCCAAATGCGGGAGATGGGAGGCTACACCTTC
TRBV4-1	.	.	TRBJ1-1	CASSQEEGQGPEAFF	TGCGCCAGCAGCCAAGAAGAGGGGCAGGGTCCTGAAGCTTTCTTT
TRBV10-3	.	.	TRBJ2-7	CAISESEGDPYEQYF	TGTGCCATCAGTGAGTCCGAGGGGGACCCCTACGAGCAGTACTTC
TRBV6-5	.	.	TRBJ1-2	CASSYDRSYGYTF	TGTGCCAGCAGTTACGACAGGAGCTATGGCTACACCTTC
TRBV7-4	.	.	TRBJ1-2	CASSRTARKTYGYTF	TGTGCCAGCAGCAGAACAGCTCGAAAGACCTATGGCTACACCTTC
TRBV6-5	.	.	TRBJ2-2	CASSQSSTGELFF	TGTGCCAGCAGTCAGAGCTCCACCGGGGAGCTGTTTTTT
TRBV7-6	.	.	TRBJ1-5	CASSLAAGWANQPQHF	TGTGCCAGCAGCTTAGCGGCAGGATGGGCCAATCAGCCCCAGCATTTT
TRBV18	TRBD1	few	TRBJ1-1	CASSRDRFEMNTEAFF	TGTGCCAGCTCACGGGACAGGTTTGAGATGAACACTGAAGCTTTCTTT
TRBV11-2	.	.	TRBJ1-1	CASSLGDGNTEAFF	TGTGCCAGCAGCTTAGGAGACGGGAACACTGAAGCTTTCTTT
TRBV2	.	few	TRBJ2-5	CANMDIKDQETQYF	TGTGCCAACATGGACATAAAAGACCAAGAGACCCAGTACTTC
TRBV6-5	.	.	TRBJ2-5	CASSPGSGAGETQYF	TGTGCCAGCAGTCCTGGATCGGGGGCGGGGGAGACCCAGTACTTC
TRBV7-2	.	.	TRBJ1-2	CASSLDLTVSGYGYTF	TGTGCCAGCAGCTTAGACCTGACCGTCTCTGGCTATGGCTACACCTTC
TRBV19	.	.	TRBJ2-3	CASSTDTDTQYF	TGTGCCAGTAGTACCGACACAGATACGCAGTATTTT
TRBV27	.	.	TRBJ2-2	CASSLSGRNTGELFF	TGTGCCAGCAGTTTAAGTGGGAGGAACACCGGGGAGCTGTTTTTT
TRBV5-1	TRBD2	.	TRBJ2-2	CASSPRTSGGAKTGELFF	TGCGCCAGCAGCCCGCGGACTAGCGGGGGGGCGAAAACCGGGGAGCTGTTTTTT
TRBV11-3	TRBD2	.	TRBJ2-2	CASSIRGGSGNTGELFF	TGTGCCAGCAGCATAAGGGGCGGGAGTGGGAACACCGGGGAGCTGTTTTTT
TRBV7-6	TRBD1	.	TRBJ1-2	CASSLTGNGYTF	TGTGCCAGCAGCCTGACAGGGAACGGCTACACCTTC
TRBV19	.	.	TRBJ1-1	CASSIGGSTEAFF	TGTGCCAGTAGTATAGGGGGATCGACTGAAGCTTTCTTT
TRBV7-9	.	few	TRBJ1-1	CASSLMGDWAEAFF	TGTGCCAGCAGCTTAATGGGGGACTGGGCTGAAGCTTTCTTT
TRBV6-6	.	once	TRBJ2-7	CASTYGKGISYEQYF	TGTGCCAGCACCTACGGAAAGGGGATCTCCTACGAGCAGTACTTC
TRBV7-9	TRBD1	.	TRBJ2-7	CASSFPQGARSYEQYF	TGTGCCAGCAGCTTCCCCCAGGGGGCGCGGTCCTACGAGCAGTACTTC
TRBV18	TRBD1	.	TRBJ1-4	CASSDREHEKLFF	TGTGCCAGCTCCGACAGGGAGCATGAAAAACTGTTTTTT
TRBV5-5	TRBD1	.	TRBJ1-5	CASSLLPGQGNQPQHF	TGTGCCAGCAGCTTGCTCCCGGGACAGGGCAATCAGCCCCAGCATTTT
TRBV6-4	.	.	TRBJ2-1	CASSDGQRGYNEQFF	TGTGCCAGCAGTGACGGGCAGAGAGGGTACAATGAGCAGTTCTTC
TRBV7-2	TRBD2	.	TRBJ2-5	CASSLNGEGSGQETQYF	TGTGCCAGCAGCTTAAATGGGGAGGGGTCGGGCCAAGAGACCCAGTACTTC
TRBV6-4	TRBD1	few	TRBJ2-1	CASRGTDYNEQFF	TGTGCCAGCAGAGGGACAGACTACAATGAGCAGTTCTTC
TRBV6-6	TRBD2	.	TRBJ2-5	CASSVGTSGGQETQYF	TGTGCCAGCAGCGTGGGGACTAGCGGGGGGCAAGAGACCCAGTACTTC
TRBV4-3	.	.	TRBJ1-2	CASSREQREGTGYTF	TGCGCCAGCAGCCGTGAACAGAGGGAGGGTACTGGCTACACCTTC
TRBV11-2	TRBD2	.	TRBJ2-7	CASSTSGGIYEQYF	TGTGCCAGCAGCACCAGCGGGGGGATCTACGAGCAGTACTTC
TRBV25-1	.	few	TRBJ1-2	CASSTPDWEGYTF	TGTGCCAGCAGTACCCCGGACTGGGAGGGCTACACCTTC